This TCR beta chain was recorded in a study of blood T cell repertoires in COVID-19 (dated by TCRdb to 2018 to 2020). Regarding the research as a whole: Samples from collaborators originated in the United States, Italy and Spain and spanned both the acute and convalescent phases of COVID-19. The prospective study material was composed of cDNA or gDNA derived from T cells, B-cell-depleted T cells, or PBMCs. Where available, HLA class I and class II types were taken from metadata supplied by the sample provider and were not determined by assay-based typing. Nearly every sample came with metadata listing a de-identified subject ID, COVID-19 status, age in years and sex. The repertoires were released in a freely available public database meant as a resource for research on the immune response to SARS-CoV-2. Subjects who had been exposed to COVID-19, were actively infected with it, or had recovered from it provided the deeply sampled blood TCRbeta repertoires that made up the dataset. The samples were drawn from the first 160 participants of the ongoing ImmuneRACE study and from about 1,200 subjects provided by 6 global collaborators.

On this clone: The antigen it recognizes is unknown. Base qualities were left out, and no much larger clone turns up one base away.

Overall study outcomes, separate from this receptor: The quantity of clinical and demographic metadata differed by source and by participant and was supplied without curation.

TCRbeta CDR3 regions were amplified from genomic DNA using the immunoSEQ Assay, a bias-controlled multiplex PCR. As for the authors' bioinformatics: The number of nucleated cells in each sample was estimated from the amplification of reference gene primers within the assay. Sequence reads were collapsed and filtered to measure the absolute abundance of every unique TCRbeta CDR3 rearrangement. For each sample, productive Simpson clonality was calculated by taking the square root of Simpson's diversity index across productive rearrangements. The table comes from immuneACCESS by way of TCRdb, which keeps in-frame sequences with V and J called. Part of the clones is missing from these tables; in studies checked, under half for an unresolved V gene and the rest for unknown reasons. The V and J calls and clone size were taken over from that table, and D and trimming were inferred from the DNA. In this sample the table shows 210,000 or so clones, just over 90% of which occur a single time. The top ten constitute approximately 1.2% of the sample.

Collaborating institutions collected whole blood in K2EDTA tubes following their own protocols. For TCRbeta analysis, collaborators shipped samples as frozen whole blood, isolated PBMCs, or DNA extracted from either of those sample types. The CDR3 runs 13 residues from the cysteine to the phenylalanine. Kept here is only the CDR3 DNA, which spans 39 bases and is read in frame from base 1. Via the germline V gene (reference sequence), CDR1 is MNHEY and CDR2 SMNVEV. V lost 3 bases and J lost 1 base; the stretch between them is 6 bases long. The rearranged segments are TRBV27 and TRBJ1-1; the D gene remains uncertain. This clonotype was obtained from a young man with acute or convalescent COVID-19. Material for sequencing was peripheral blood. The CDR3 here reads CASSFRENTEAFF. In nucleotides, the sequence is TGTGCCAGCAGTTTCCGAGAGAACACTGAAGCTTTCTTT.